This record looks at one TCR beta chain sequence and its context. Its target is not known. This specimen belongs to a study of cytomegalovirus exposure and HLA in healthy donors. Study outcomes and limitations: Cytomegalovirus association was listed for 164 TCR beta chains.

The PCR contained 60 Vbeta and 13 Jbeta primers. Libraries were prepared by immunoSEQ multiplex PCR; TCRdb keeps only in-frame clonotypes and omits some of them. Reported are 200,000 to 250,000 clones; the ten largest clones contain roughly 1.2%. The CDR3 is 14 residues long. With 2 bases removed from V and 13 bases from J, the gap between germline ends came to 20 bases. Germline CDR1 reads MDHEN; CDR2 reads SYDVKM. The sequence was collected from a girl aged 2-10 years in good health and CMV-seropositive. The rearrangement uses TRBV28 and TRBJ1-1, with D possibly being TRBD1 (5 bases). Input material: PBMCs. CDR3 protein: CASSLVAGHLKGFF. The CDR3 coding sequence is TGTGCCAGCAGTTTAGTGGCCGGACATCTCAAGGGTTTCTTT.